The 28 T cell receptor beta chains listed next were all sequenced from one sample in a study of blood T cell repertoires in COVID-19. Clones were read by immunoSEQ multiplex PCR, and TCRdb kept only the in-frame ones, dropping some. The top ten hold roughly 2% of the sample, which has roughly 140,000 clones, approximately 80% seen once. The sample was peripheral blood. The origin of the receptors is a man in his sixties or seventies with acute or convalescent COVID-19.

Here the CDR3 reads CASSLRQGTDTQYF. The CDR3 nucleotides read TGCGCCAGCAGCTTAAGACAGGGGACAGATACGCAGTATTTT. This rearrangement joins TRBV5-1 to TRBJ2-3; 8 nucleotides match TRBD1. The ends lost 2 bases at V and 3 bases at J; junction bases unmatched: 2. CDR1 and CDR2 (germline): SGHRS, YFSETQ. This CDR3 has 14 residues.

The chain employs TRBV19 and TRBJ1-5; the match to TRBD1 covers 8 bases. The CDR3 has 23 residues. Germline CDR1 and CDR2: LNHDA and SQIVND (reference sequence). V lost 2 bases to trimming and J lost 0 bases; unmatched junction nucleotides: 24. The CDR3 reads CASSIRAQRTGSGVGYSNQPQHF. The CDR3 DNA follows: TGTGCCAGTAGTATAAGGGCCCAGCGGACAGGGAGTGGTGTGGGGTATAGCAATCAGCCCCAGCATTTT. Together with reference TRBV19 and TRBJ1-5, the CDR3 gives the full variable domain: DGGITQSPKYLFRKEGQNVTLSCEQNLNHDAMYWYRQDPGQGLRLIYYSQIVNDFQKGDIAEGYSVSREKKESFPLTVTSAQKNPTAFYLCASSIRAQRTGSGVGYSNQPQHFGDGTRLSIL.

The chain links TRBV4-1 to TRBJ2-1; no clear D gene. The CDR3 spans 16 residues. V lost 1 base and J lost 3, with 13 bases in between. The germline V gene has CDR1 MGHRA and CDR2 YSYEKL. The CDR3 reads CASSQGFGSFYNEQFF. The CDR3 nucleotides are TGCGCCAGCAGCCAAGGATTCGGTAGCTTCTACAATGAGCAGTTCTTC.

The V and J genes are TRBV28 and TRBJ2-3; TRBD2 aligns across 11 bases. The CDR3 sequence is 15 residues long. Germline CDR1 and CDR2: MDHEN and SYDVKM. With 5 bases clipped from V and 2 bases from J, the junction kept 3 bases outside the gene matches. The DNA for the CDR3 is TGTGCCAGCAGTGGGACTAGCGGACACACAGATACGCAGTATTTT. This sequence encodes CASSGTSGHTDTQYF.

This clone occurred once. This chain links TRBV13 with TRBJ1-4; TRBD1 is a possible D gene (5 bases). V dropped 5 bases and J dropped 3 bases, with 13 bases sitting between them. This CDR3 contains 15 residues. Germline loops: CDR1 PRHDT, CDR2 FYEKMQ (reference sequence). CDR3 amino acids: CASSNRQLPNEKLFF. Written as DNA, the CDR3 is TGTGCCAGCAGCAATCGACAGCTCCCTAATGAAAAACTGTTTTTT. The whole variable domain, remainder taken from reference TRBV13 and TRBJ1-4, is AAGVIQSPRHLIKEKRETATLKCYPIPRHDTVYWYQQGPGQDPQFLISFYEKMQSDKGSIPDRFSAQQFSDYHSELNMSSLELGDSALYFCASSNRQLPNEKLFFGSGTQLSVL.

The gene calls are TRBV7-2 and TRBJ1-4; 8 bases match TRBD1. Germline V gene data show CDR1 as SGHTA and CDR2 as FQGNSA. The CDR3 is 14 amino acids. The J segment lost 7 bases and the V segment lost 5 bases, leaving 6 bases of the junction unmatched. The CDR3 DNA follows: TGTGCCAGCAGCCGTGGACAGGGTGGTGAAAAACTGTTTTTT. Protein: CASSRGQGGEKLFF. Looking up the rest from reference TRBV7-2 and TRBJ1-4 gives the full variable domain: GAGVSQSPSNKVTEKGKDVELRCDPISGHTALYWYRQSLGQGLEFLIYFQGNSAPDKSGLPSDRFSAERTGGSVSTLTIQRTQQEDSAVYLCASSRGQGGEKLFFGSGTQLSVL.

This clone showed up just once. The rearrangement joins TRBV7-2 to TRBJ1-6; D might be TRBD1 (6 bases). V was clipped by 5 bases and J by 7 bases, with 18 bases between them. The CDR3 contains 16 residues. Germline CDR1 reads SGHTA; CDR2 reads FQGNSA. CDR3 residues: CASSPGSTGPNSPLHF. The DNA of the CDR3 is TGTGCCAGCAGCCCGGGCTCAACAGGGCCGAATTCACCCCTCCACTTT.

This clone was counted only a few times. V and J are TRBV5-1 and TRBJ2-7, with D possibly matching TRBD2 (6 bases). Germline V gives CDR1 SGHRS, CDR2 YFSETQ. V lost 4 bases to trimming and J lost 2 bases, with 16 bases between them. This CDR3 has 15 residues. The CDR3 region has the DNA TGCGCCAGCAGCCGCGGAGGGCCCAGGACCTACGAGCAGTACTTC. Residues: CASSRGGPRTYEQYF.

This clone was seen a handful of times. The chain carries TRBV6-1 and TRBJ2-7, with 7 bases matching TRBD1. CDR1 is MNHNS, CDR2 SASEGT, per germline. This CDR3 is built from 15 residues. Trimming took 3 bases from V and 4 from J; bases not matched to a gene: 9. For the CDR3, the DNA is TGTGCCAGCAGTGAGGGATCAGGGGGTAGGTACGAGCAGTACTTC. It codes for CASSEGSGGRYEQYF.

The chain has TRBV28 and TRBJ1-6; D possibly corresponds to TRBD1 (5 bases). The CDR3 has 13 amino acids. V was cut by 7 bases and J by 4 bases, with 8 bases left in between. Germline CDR1 reads MDHEN; CDR2 reads SYDVKM. The CDR3 DNA reads TGTGCCAGCATGCCAGGGTATAATTCACCCCTCCACTTT. Its translation: CASMPGYNSPLHF.

The chain employs TRBV27 and TRBJ1-1; maybe TRBD1 (6 bases). This CDR3 has 16 residues. V lost 5 bases and J lost 4, with 20 bases in between. Germline CDR1 MNHEY, CDR2 SMNVEV (reference sequence). CDR3 DNA sequence: TGTGCCAGCAGTCCCTCGGGGGGCGGGGCGGGCACTGAAGCTTTCTTT. It encodes CASSPSGGGAGTEAFF.

This clone was observed once. The chain couples TRBV6-1 to TRBJ2-3; D is possibly TRBD2 (5 bases). Germline lookup yields CDR1 MNHNS and CDR2 SASEGT. The CDR3 spans 17 residues. Between the trimmed V and J ends, which lost 3 bases and 0 bases, there was a span of 16 bases. The CDR3 is CASSETRFSASTDTQYF. The CDR3 DNA is TGTGCCAGCAGTGAGACACGGTTTAGCGCAAGCACAGATACGCAGTATTTT.

This chain links TRBV19 with TRBJ2-7, with TRBD1 matching 7 bases. V shed 6 bases, J shed 0 bases, and the junction held 11 bases outside the gene matches. This CDR3 has 16 residues. The germline V gene has CDR1 LNHDA and CDR2 SQIVND (reference sequence). The CDR3 DNA sequence: TGTGCCAGTAGCCGAAATATTCGGGACAGCTCCTACGAGCAGTACTTC. Protein product: CASSRNIRDSSYEQYF.

This chain connects TRBV5-6 to TRBJ2-3; perhaps TRBD1 as D (6 bases). CDR3 length equals 14 residues. V shed 2 bases and J shed 5 bases, with 12 bases lying between them. CDR1 is SGHDT, CDR2 YYEEEE, per germline. CDR3 sequence reads: CASSLLQGKDTQYF. CDR3 nucleotide sequence: TGTGCCAGCAGCTTACTACAGGGTAAAGATACGCAGTATTTT.

The CDR3 DNA reads TGTGCCAGCAGCATGGCAGGTAATCTTGCCTACAATGAGCAGTTCTTC. This sequence encodes CASSMAGNLAYNEQFF. The chain has TRBV28 and TRBJ2-1, with D hard to call. The length of the CDR3 is 16 residues. Trimming removed 6 bases from V and 2 bases from J, with 17 bases in between. The germline V gene has CDR1 MDHEN and CDR2 SYDVKM.

The V gene is TRBV3-1 (or the pseudogene TRBV3-2), the J gene TRBJ2-5, with a weak D call TRBD1 (6 bases). The germline V and J ends were trimmed by 0 bases and 1 base, with 12 bases remaining between them. This CDR3 contains 16 residues. CDR1 is LGHDT, CDR2 YNNKEL, per germline (reference sequence). CDR3 sequence reads: CASSQDLSGAQETQYF. The CDR3, as DNA: TGTGCCAGCAGCCAAGATCTATCAGGGGCCCAAGAGACCCAGTACTTC.

V is TRBV6-5 and J is TRBJ1-1, with D possibly matching TRBD1 (5 bases). V was clipped by 2 bases and J by 10 bases, with 8 bases between them. Germline V gene lookup returns CDR1 MNHEY and CDR2 SVGAGI. The CDR3 has 11 amino acids. The CDR3 is CASSYRGGAFF. The CDR3 nucleotides read TGTGCCAGCAGTTACCGCGGGGGAGCTTTCTTT.

CDR3 sequence: CAISRGANTEAFF. CDR3 coding DNA: TGTGCCATCTCCCGGGGGGCGAACACTGAAGCTTTCTTT. The rearrangement uses TRBV6-6 and TRBJ1-1, with a possible D match to TRBD1 (6 bases). V shed 10 bases and J shed 1 base, with 13 bases lying between them. CDR1 is MNHNY and CDR2 is SVGAGI in the germline V gene (reference sequence). The CDR3 extends over 13 amino acids.

This clone showed up just a few times. The chain employs TRBV5-8 and TRBJ1-1; TRBD1 matches at 9 bases. V trimming: 4 bases; J trimming: 8 bases; junction bases outside the gene matches: 9. This CDR3 comprises 14 residues. The V gene's germline CDR1 is SGHTS and CDR2 YDEGEE. CDR3 amino acids: CASSDDRGVSEAFF. The CDR3 DNA is TGTGCCAGCAGCGATGACAGGGGGGTATCCGAAGCTTTCTTT.

This chain uses TRBV7-9 with TRBJ1-4, with TRBD1 matching over 8 bases. Trimming removed 5 bases from V and 3 bases from J; junction bases left unmatched: 17. Germline CDR1 reads SEHNR; CDR2 reads FQNEAQ (reference sequence). The length of the CDR3 is 19 residues. CDR3 region: CASSRRTGSFSAANEKLFF. CDR3 DNA: TGTGCCAGCAGCAGACGGACAGGGTCTTTTTCTGCTGCTAATGAAAAACTGTTTTTT.

The chain carries TRBV20-1 and TRBJ1-2, with TRBD1 matching over 7 bases. The trim removed 3 bases at V and 5 bases at J, leaving 6 bases unmatched. Germline V gives CDR1 DFQATT, CDR2 SNEGSKA (reference sequence). The CDR3 spans 13 residues. The CDR3 region has the DNA TGCAGTGCTAGTTCGGGACAGCAATATGGCTACACCTTC. This encodes CSASSGQQYGYTF.

A few counts support this clone. This CDR3 reads CASRGASVRSTEAFF. The DNA for the CDR3 is TGTGCCAGCCGGGGGGCTTCAGTAAGATCCACTGAAGCTTTCTTT. This rearrangement joins TRBV18 to TRBJ1-1, with D perhaps TRBD1 (6 bases). CDR1 is KGHSH and CDR2 is LQKENI in the germline V gene. With 8 bases removed from V and 4 bases from J, the gap between germline ends came to 20 bases. This CDR3 is 15 amino acids long. The full variable domain, completed using reference TRBV18 and TRBJ1-1, is NAGVMQNPRHLVRRRGQEARLRCSPMKGHSHVYWYRQLPEEGLKFMVYLQKENIIDESGMPKERFSAEFPKEGPSILRIQQVVRGDSAAYFCASRGASVRSTEAFFGQGTRLTVV.

In this sample, this clone turned up once. J is TRBJ2-2 and V is TRBV14; TRBD1 matches 8 bases. With V trimmed by 4 bases and J by 7 bases, 11 bases remained unmatched. This CDR3 has 16 residues. The germline V gene encodes CDR1 SGHDN and CDR2 FVKESK. CDR3 sequence (DNA): TGTGCCAGCAGCCGCGGTGGCAGGGGGCGCAACGGGGAGCTGTTTTTT. Amino acids: CASSRGGRGRNGELFF.

V and J are TRBV15 and TRBJ1-5; D unresolved. Germline-derived CDR1 and CDR2 are LNHNV and YYDKDF (reference sequence). Trimming stripped 1 base from V and 5 bases from J, with 9 bases between. This CDR3 is built from 14 residues. The CDR3 spells CATSRAYTDQPQHF. The CDR3 DNA follows: TGTGCCACCAGCAGAGCGTACACAGATCAGCCCCAGCATTTT.

This clone was detected only a few times. The chain joins TRBV11-1 to TRBJ2-7; 7 bases are shared with TRBD1. V dropped 5 bases and J dropped 3; count of bases not matched to a gene: 4. The CDR3 extends over 13 amino acids. CDR1 and CDR2 from the germline V gene are SGHAT and FQDESV (reference sequence). The CDR3 sequence: CASSQDRYYEQYF. The CDR3 bases are TGTGCCAGCAGCCAGGACAGGTACTACGAGCAGTACTTC.

The chain carries TRBV28 and TRBJ2-5, with TRBD1 identical over 8 bases. The J segment lost 5 bases and the V segment lost 8 bases, leaving 16 bases of the junction unmatched. The CDR3 runs to 16 residues. Germline CDR1 is MDHEN and CDR2 is SYDVKM. CDR3 coding DNA: TGTGCCAGCGCCTACAGGTGGGCTTGGGACAGGGAGACCCAGTACTTC. Its translation: CASAYRWAWDRETQYF. The variable domain in full, with the rest retrieved from reference TRBV28 and TRBJ2-5, is DVKVTQSSRYLVKRTGEKVFLECVQDMDHENMFWYRQDPGLGLRLIYFSYDVKMKEKGDIPEGYSVSREKKERFSLILESASTNQTSMYLCASAYRWAWDRETQYFGPGTRLLVL.

The J gene is TRBJ1-5, the V gene TRBV2; no clear D gene. The CDR3 is made up of 15 amino acids. V lost 1 base and J 4 bases, leaving 11 bases between the germline ends. Per the germline V gene, CDR1 is SNHLY and CDR2 is FYNNEI. CDR3 nucleotides: TGTGCCAGCAGTGAAGGAGGGATTGGGAATCAGCCCCAGCATTTT. Its translation is CASSEGGIGNQPQHF.

The V gene is TRBV12-5, the J gene TRBJ2-1, with a weak D call TRBD1 (7 bases). The germline gives CDR1 LGHNT, CDR2 FRNRAP. V was pared by 1 base and J by 7 bases, with 17 bases between. CDR3 length equals 16 residues. The CDR3 DNA follows: TGTGCTAGTGGTTTGGAAAGCAGGGGGAGCGGGAATGAGCAGTTCTTC. It codes for CASGLESRGSGNEQFF.